A single sample is the source of the 23 T cell receptor beta chains below, sequenced in a study of blood T cells in healthy people across ages. Primed by a sample-barcoded 5' primer and a J-beta primer mix, a second PCR proceeded for about 6 to 11 cycles. From the 5' RACE reads, TCRdb called clonotypes with MiXCR, one entry per CDR3 protein. In the table there are 1,800,000 or so distinct CDR3 sequences, about two fifths of which are singletons. Source material: blood. The receptor set was obtained from a human donor in good health.

J is TRBJ2-1 and V is TRBV5-1; tentatively, D is TRBD1 or TRBD2 (7 bases each). V gave up 4 bases and J gave up 6 bases, with 14 bases separating them. The CDR3 runs to 14 residues. Germline CDR1 reads SGHRS; CDR2 reads YFSETQ. The CDR3 spells CASSQGGARNEQFF. As DNA, the CDR3 is TGCGCCAGCAGCCAGGGGGGGGCCCGCAATGAGCAGTTCTTC.

This clonotype was detected once. The chain combines TRBV20-1 with TRBJ1-2, with 9 bases matching TRBD1. V dropped 6 bases and J dropped 2; count of bases not matched to a gene: 7. Germline loops: CDR1 DFQATT, CDR2 SNEGSKA (reference sequence). The CDR3 is 14 residues long. Here the CDR3 reads CSATTGTGNYGYTF. CDR3 DNA: TGCAGTGCCACAACCGGGACAGGGAACTATGGCTACACCTTC.

Ten or more counts support this clonotype. The chain is built from TRBV12-3 or TRBV12-4 and TRBJ1-5; D call uncertain. This CDR3 comprises 14 residues. V was trimmed by 1 base and J by 2 bases, leaving 6 bases between them. The CDR3 region has the DNA TGTGCCAGCAGTTTAGTGGGAGGCAATCAGCCCCAGCATTTT. It codes for CASSLVGGNQPQHF.

This clonotype was picked up many times. The chain employs TRBV29-1 and TRBJ2-4, with D possibly matching TRBD1 (7 bases). This CDR3 is 13 amino acids long. Trimming left V 4 bases short and J 1 base short, with 8 bases between. Germline V gene sequence: CDR1 SQVTM, CDR2 ANQGSEA. This CDR3 reads CSVAGGAKNIQYF. The CDR3 DNA follows: TGCAGCGTTGCAGGGGGGGCCAAAAACATTCAGTACTTC.

The chain uses TRBV4-2 and TRBJ2-7; D might be TRBD2 (6 bases). The CDR3 sequence is 16 residues long. Germline V gene data show CDR1 as LGHNA and CDR2 as YNFKEQ. Trimming left V 0 bases short and J 0 bases short, with 12 bases between. CDR3 sequence: CASSQEDRGSSYEQYF. In nucleotides, the CDR3 is TGTGCCAGCAGCCAAGAGGACCGGGGGAGCTCCTACGAGCAGTACTTC.

The chain uses TRBV25-1 and TRBJ1-5; 7 nucleotides line up with TRBD1. The ends lost 4 bases at V and 5 bases at J; junction bases unmatched: 8. Germline values: CDR1 MGHDK, CDR2 SYGVNS. This CDR3 is 15 amino acids long. Here the CDR3 reads CASSVTGEGDQPQHF. CDR3 nucleotides: TGTGCCAGCAGTGTAACAGGGGAAGGGGATCAGCCCCAGCATTTT.

This chain joins TRBV9 and TRBJ2-1; 8 positions match TRBD2. This CDR3 spans 14 amino acids. Unmatched junction bases numbered 3, after V lost 3 bases and J lost 4 bases. Looked up from germline, CDR1 is SGDLS and CDR2 is YYNGEE. This chain's CDR3 is CASSERGRYNEQFF. In DNA, the CDR3 is TGTGCCAGCAGCGAGCGGGGGAGATACAATGAGCAGTTCTTC.

This clonotype was detected only a few times. V is TRBV4-2 and J is TRBJ1-2; D gene unclear. The CDR3 runs to 14 residues. The germline V gene has CDR1 LGHNA and CDR2 YNFKEQ. The ends were cut back, 3 bases at V and 4 bases at J, with 12 bases in the middle. The CDR3 DNA reads TGTGCCAGCAGCCAGCAACGGGAGGGCTATGGCTACACCTTC. Encoded protein: CASSQQREGYGYTF.

This chain links TRBV10-3 with TRBJ2-3; 10 nucleotides line up with TRBD2. This CDR3 is 16 amino acids long. CDR1 and CDR2 from the germline V gene are ENHRY and SYGVKD. J gave up 0 bases and V 6 bases, and 6 bases lay outside the gene matches. For the CDR3, the DNA is TGTGCCATCAGGGACACTAGCGGGGAGAGCACAGATACGCAGTATTTT. Translation gives CAIRDTSGESTDTQYF.

The table lists this clonotype with a few counts. The J gene is TRBJ2-3, the V gene TRBV28; D call uncertain. CDR3 size: 15 residues. Trimming stripped 7 bases from V and 2 bases from J, with 16 bases between. In germline, CDR1 is MDHEN, CDR2 SYDVKM. The CDR3 loop reads CASTTEYVNTDTQYF. Written as DNA, the CDR3 is TGTGCCAGCACCACAGAATACGTGAACACAGATACGCAGTATTTT.

J is TRBJ1-5 and V is TRBV2; a possible D gene is TRBD1 (6 bases). The V end lost 6 bases, the J end lost 2 bases, and 26 bases lay between the germline ends. Looked up from germline, CDR1 is SNHLY and CDR2 is FYNNEI. The CDR3 consists of 19 residues. Here the CDR3 DNA reads TGTGCCAGCAGCCCGTATAGGGGGACACAGTTTTTTCGCAATCAGCCCCAGCATTTT. It is translated as CASSPYRGTQFFRNQPQHF.

V is TRBV7-9 and J is TRBJ2-7; D remains ambiguous. This CDR3 is built from 13 residues. Trimming took off 2 bases at V and 5 bases at J, with 10 bases between the two ends. Per the germline V gene, CDR1 is SEHNR and CDR2 is FQNEAQ (reference sequence). This CDR3 is CASSLRPLDEQYF. For the CDR3, the DNA is TGTGCCAGCAGCTTACGTCCGCTGGACGAGCAGTACTTC. Variable domain in full (rest from reference TRBV7-9 and TRBJ2-7): DTGVSQNPRHKITKRGQNVTFRCDPISEHNRLYWYRQTLGQGPEFLTYFQNEAQLEKSRLLSDRFSAERPKGSFSTLEIQRTEQGDSAMYLCASSLRPLDEQYFGPGTRLTVT.

The chain joins TRBV7-3 to TRBJ2-7; 8 nucleotides agree with TRBD2. The trim removed 2 bases at V and 1 base at J, leaving 4 bases unmatched. The CDR3 runs 15 residues. Per germline, CDR1 SGHTA and CDR2 FQGTGA. CDR3 amino acids: CASSLSAGASYEQYF. CDR3 bases: TGTGCCAGCAGCTTATCAGCGGGGGCTTCCTACGAGCAGTACTTC.

This clonotype showed up just a few times. This chain joins TRBV7-6 and TRBJ2-3; D is uncertain. This CDR3 contains 13 residues. Germline loops: CDR1 SGHVS, CDR2 FNYEAQ. The V end lost 4 bases, the J end lost 4 bases, and 9 bases lay between the germline ends. CDR3 sequence: CASSSKYADTQYF. DNA of the CDR3: TGTGCCAGCAGCTCCAAGTACGCAGATACGCAGTATTTT.

This clonotype was seen more than once but under ten times. J is TRBJ2-3 and V is TRBV15; D unclear. This CDR3 is 14 amino acids long. Germline V gives CDR1 LNHNV, CDR2 YYDKDF (reference sequence). V was cut by 5 bases and J by 2 bases, with 11 bases left in between. Here the CDR3 reads CATSQDPHTDTQYF. The CDR3 DNA is TGTGCCACCAGCCAGGATCCCCACACAGATACGCAGTATTTT.

This chain joins TRBV6-5 and TRBJ2-5; TRBD1 aligns across 7 bases. This CDR3 has 14 residues. Per germline, CDR1 MNHEY and CDR2 SVGAGI. The V gene end was trimmed by 5 bases and the J gene end by 0 bases; junction bases not matched to a gene: 3. CDR3 in DNA: TGTGCCAGCAGTGAACAGGGGCACCAAGAGACCCAGTACTTC. Translating it yields CASSEQGHQETQYF.

This rearrangement joins TRBV9 to TRBJ2-5, with 8 bases matching TRBD2. CDR3 length: 15 amino acids. The junction had 5 bases not matched to a gene; V was cut back by 0 bases and J by 4 bases. Germline V gene data show CDR1 as SGDLS and CDR2 as YYNGEE. The CDR3 sequence: CASSVARGGRETQYF. The CDR3 DNA sequence: TGTGCCAGCAGCGTAGCACGGGGGGGCCGAGAGACCCAGTACTTC.

The table lists this clonotype with a few counts. The rearrangement uses TRBV21-1 and TRBJ2-7; the table's D gene call, TRBD1, was not cross checked with the DNA. TRBV21-1 corresponds to a pseudogene. CDR3 size: 14 residues. The CDR3 DNA reads TGTGCCAGCAGCAAGAAGGACAGAATCTACGAGCAGTACTTC. This encodes CASSKKDRIYEQYF.

This clonotype was detected only a few times. Germline is not matched at one junction end, which may reflect a read error. The chain couples TRBV20-1 to TRBJ1-2; D not certain. Germline V CDR1 and CDR2: DFQATT, SNEGSKA (reference sequence). CDR3 size: 14 residues. The CDR3, as DNA: TGCAGTGGGGGTTTCACAGCTACAGAGTATGGTTACACCTTC. Translation: CSGGFTATEYGYTF.

This sequence joins TRBV28 and TRBJ2-7; 8 nucleotides agree with TRBD1. The ends lost 4 bases at V and 4 bases at J; junction bases unmatched: 15. CDR1 is MDHEN and CDR2 is SYDVKM in the germline V gene. The CDR3 contains 17 residues. As DNA, the CDR3 is TGTGCCAGCAGTTCCCCCTCCGCCGGGACAGGCAAATACGAGCAGTACTTC. This encodes CASSSPSAGTGKYEQYF.

This clonotype was seen many times. Sequence at one end of the junction differs from germline and may be a read error. The chain has TRBV27 and TRBJ2-1; weak D call: TRBD2 (6 bases). The CDR3 covers 13 residues. Per germline, CDR1 MNHEY and CDR2 SMNVEV (reference sequence). The CDR3 spells CASSLSGLNEQFF. The CDR3 coding sequence is TGCGCCAGCAGCCTTAGCGGCCTCAATGAGCAGTTCTTC.

The J gene is TRBJ2-2, the V gene TRBV19; D may be TRBD1 (6 bases). From germline, CDR1 is LNHDA and CDR2 SQIVND (reference sequence). The CDR3 is 14 residues long. The V and J ends lost 10 bases and 1 base respectively, with 13 bases between them. This CDR3 reads CATLGHKNTGELFF. CDR3 coding DNA: TGTGCCACCCTGGGACACAAGAACACCGGGGAGCTGTTTTTT.

This rearrangement joins TRBV5-1 to TRBJ1-5; maybe TRBD1 (5 bases). Per germline, CDR1 SGHRS and CDR2 YFSETQ. Trimming stripped 0 bases from V and 2 bases from J, with 12 bases between. CDR3 length: 16 residues. CDR3 DNA sequence: TGCGCCAGCAGCTTGGATGGCAGGGCGGGCAATCAGCCCCAGCATTTT. Translation gives CASSLDGRAGNQPQHF.